This T cell receptor (beta chain) was observed in a study of blood T cell repertoires in COVID-19. Study as a whole: The samples span acute and convalescent COVID-19 from the United States, Italy and Spain. PBMCs, B-cell-depleted T cells, or T cells provided the cDNA or gDNA that made up the material.

In the authors' workflow: Reference gene primer amplification gave nucleated cell count estimates. The assay was immunoSEQ multiplex PCR, and TCRdb's table has in-frame clones only and misses some. The V and J calls and clone size come from that table; D and trimming were worked out from the DNA. The sample yields around 270,000 clones, less than 90% seen once. Trimming at V came to 2 bases and at J to 4 bases, leaving 4 bases not matched to a gene. The germline V gene encodes CDR1 KGHSH and CDR2 LQKENI. This CDR3 has 16 residues. This receptor was identified in a man in his thirties or forties with active or convalescent COVID-19. Sequencing used peripheral blood. The V gene is TRBV18, the J gene TRBJ2-2, with 10 bases identical to TRBD1. CDR3 sequence (DNA): TGTGCCAGCTCACCATTGGGACAGGGGACCACCGGGGAGCTGTTTTTT. Its protein product is CASSPLGQGTTGELFF. The full variable domain, with the rest looked up from reference TRBV18 and TRBJ2-2, is NAGVMQNPRHLVRRRGQEARLRCSPMKGHSHVYWYRQLPEEGLKFMVYLQKENIIDESGMPKERFSAEFPKEGPSILRIQQVVRGDSAAYFCASSPLGQGTTGELFFGEGSRLTVL.